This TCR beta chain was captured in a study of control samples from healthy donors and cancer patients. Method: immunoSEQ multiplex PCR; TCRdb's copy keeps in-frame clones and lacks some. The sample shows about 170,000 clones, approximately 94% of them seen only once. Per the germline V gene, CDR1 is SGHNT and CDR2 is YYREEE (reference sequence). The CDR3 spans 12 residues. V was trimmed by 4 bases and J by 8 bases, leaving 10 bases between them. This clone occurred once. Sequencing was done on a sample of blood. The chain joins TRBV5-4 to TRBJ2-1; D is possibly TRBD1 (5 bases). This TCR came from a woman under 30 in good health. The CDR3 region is CASSRQGDEQFF. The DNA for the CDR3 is TGTGCCAGCAGCCGGCAGGGTGATGAGCAGTTCTTC.